Shown below are 26 T cell receptor beta chains from a single sample sequenced in a study of T cell responses to AZD1222 COVID-19 vaccine. Profiling relied on immunoSEQ multiplex PCR, and the TCRdb table lists in-frame clones only, not all of them. This sample has 110,000 to 150,000 clones, with approximately 85% found just once. Sequencing was performed on peripheral blood, taken on day 0 of AZD1222 vaccination. These receptors all stem from an adult in good health.

The V gene is TRBV3-1 (or the pseudogene TRBV3-2), the J gene TRBJ1-1; D not resolved. This CDR3 region has 14 residues. The V and J ends lost 1 base and 0 bases respectively, with 6 bases between them. The germline CDR1 and CDR2 sequences are LGHDT and YNNKEL (reference sequence). The DNA for the CDR3 is TGTGCCAGCAGCCAAGTAGCAGTGAACACTGAAGCTTTCTTT. Amino acid sequence: CASSQVAVNTEAFF.

This clone was seen once. CDR3 in DNA: TGCGCCAGCAGCGTGACACCTAACACTGAAGCTTTCTTT. It codes for CASSVTPNTEAFF. V is TRBV10-2 and J is TRBJ1-1; D remains ambiguous. This CDR3 is built from 13 residues. The germline V gene encodes CDR1 WSHSY and CDR2 SAAADI. V lost 6 bases and J lost 2, with 10 bases in between.

The chain couples TRBV12-3 or TRBV12-4 to TRBJ1-5; D not resolved. This CDR3 is built from 13 residues. The V end lost 3 bases, the J end lost 4 bases, and 7 bases lay between the germline ends. The chain's CDR3 is CASSLWENQPQHF. The CDR3 bases are TGTGCCAGCAGTTTGTGGGAAAATCAGCCCCAGCATTTT.

This chain links TRBV24-1 with TRBJ2-5; D call uncertain. Germline V gives CDR1 KGHDR, CDR2 SFDVKD. CDR3 length equals 13 residues. Deletions cut 9 bases from V and 4 bases from J, with 14 bases between. The CDR3 spells CATALGNGETQYF. The DNA for the CDR3 is TGTGCCACCGCGTTGGGGAATGGAGAGACCCAGTACTTC.

V usage is TRBV27 and J usage is TRBJ2-3, with 13 bases lining up with TRBD2. The germline gives CDR1 MNHEY, CDR2 SMNVEV (reference sequence). V lost 3 bases to trimming and J lost 5 bases; unmatched junction nucleotides: 8. This CDR3 comprises 17 residues. Here the CDR3 DNA reads TGTGCCAGCAGTTTCCTACTAGCGGGAGGGCCAGGAGATACGCAGTATTTT. Translated: CASSFLLAGGPGDTQYF.

The chain carries TRBV19 and TRBJ1-1; D is ambiguous. Germline values: CDR1 LNHDA, CDR2 SQIVND (reference sequence). Trimming stripped 1 base from V and 5 bases from J, with 8 bases between. The length of the CDR3 is 13 residues. The CDR3 sequence: CASSIVAGTEAFF. The CDR3 DNA reads TGTGCCAGTAGTATAGTGGCGGGGACTGAAGCTTTCTTT.

This clone was detected a few times. The chain employs TRBV2 and TRBJ1-2, with a possible D match to TRBD1 (5 bases). Germline CDR1 and CDR2: SNHLY and FYNNEI. The CDR3 has 15 residues. Trimming shortened V by 3 bases and J by 5 bases, and 16 bases separated the two germline ends. The CDR3 region has the DNA TGTGCCAGCAGTGACTGGGACTGGGATAAATATGGCTACACCTTC. It encodes CASSDWDWDKYGYTF.

The gene calls are TRBV7-8 and TRBJ1-2, with unresolved D. This CDR3 has 13 amino acids. The V end lost 3 bases, the J end lost 8 bases, and 13 bases lay between the germline ends. Per germline, CDR1 SGHVS and CDR2 FQNEAQ. CDR3 nucleotide sequence: TGTGCCAGCAGCTTCCCGGAGGTCAGGGGCTACACCTTC. This translates into CASSFPEVRGYTF.

This clone has a handful of counts. The chain has TRBV19 and TRBJ2-4; D perhaps matches TRBD2 (6 bases). Trimming removed 5 bases from V and 7 bases from J, with 12 bases in between. Germline V gene data show CDR1 as LNHDA and CDR2 as SQIVND (reference sequence). The CDR3 consists of 13 residues. The CDR3 DNA reads as TGTGCCAGTAGTCCGACGGGGGAGAACATTCAGTACTTC. Protein sequence: CASSPTGENIQYF.

This chain uses TRBV2 with TRBJ2-7, with D unresolved. CDR3 length equals 13 residues. V shed 4 bases and J shed 5 bases, with 12 bases lying between them. Germline CDR1 SNHLY, CDR2 FYNNEI. CDR3 sequence reads: CASSGDSLNEQYF. For the CDR3, the DNA is TGTGCCAGCAGTGGGGATAGTTTGAACGAGCAGTACTTC. The complete variable domain, with remaining parts taken from reference TRBV2 and TRBJ2-7, reads EPEVTQTPSHQVTQMGQEVILRCVPISNHLYFYWYRQILGQKVEFLVSFYNNEISEKSEIFDDQFSVERPDGSNFTLKIRSTKLEDSAMYFCASSGDSLNEQYFGPGTRLTVT.

The V call is TRBV29-1, the J call TRBJ2-1; 8 positions match TRBD2. CDR1 and CDR2 from the germline V gene are SQVTM and ANQGSEA. The V segment lost 0 bases and the J segment 7 bases; nucleotides outside the gene matches: 11. The CDR3 length is 16 residues. The CDR3 is CSVEDPETSESNEQFF. CDR3 coding DNA: TGCAGCGTTGAAGATCCTGAGACTAGCGAGTCAAATGAGCAGTTCTTC.

In the case of this clone: One end of the junction is discordant with germline, which a read error may explain. The V call is TRBV18, the J call TRBJ2-1, with D possibly TRBD1 on 6 matching bases. The CDR3 length is 15 residues. CDR1 is KGHSH and CDR2 is LQKENI in the germline V gene. The CDR3 spells CASPPKGGDRNEQFF. CDR3 bases: TGTGCCAGCCCACCGAAAGGGGGTGATAGGAATGAGCAGTTCTTC.

Only a few counts were recorded for this clone. The V call is TRBV5-4, the J call TRBJ2-5; TRBD1 matches at 7 bases. The CDR3 spans 13 residues. The ends lost 3 bases at V and 7 bases at J; junction bases unmatched: 6. Germline V gives CDR1 SGHNT, CDR2 YYREEE (reference sequence). CDR3 nucleotide sequence: TGTGCCAGCAGCTCAACAGGGGCAGGGACCCAGTACTTC. Its translation is CASSSTGAGTQYF.

This chain uses TRBV30 with TRBJ2-1, with D perhaps TRBD1 (5 bases). Germline V gene data show CDR1 as GTSNPN and CDR2 as SVGIG (reference sequence). The CDR3 runs to 14 residues. V was clipped by 0 bases and J by 7 bases, with 13 bases between them. The DNA for the CDR3 is TGTGCCTGGAGTGTAAGGGCAGGGCTGAATGAGCAGTTCTTC. Encoded protein: CAWSVRAGLNEQFF.

The chain has TRBV7-2 and TRBJ2-5, with 9 bases identical to TRBD2. J lost 3 bases, V lost 1 base, and 0 bases had no gene match. Germline assignment: CDR1 SGHTA and CDR2 FQGNSA. The CDR3 totals 14 residues. The CDR3 DNA sequence: TGTGCCAGCAGCTTAGGACTAGCGGAAGAGACCCAGTACTTC. Translation gives CASSLGLAEETQYF.

The chain recombines TRBV19 with TRBJ2-3; TRBD1 might be the D (5 bases). The CDR3 has 15 residues. V lost 5 bases and J 2 bases, leaving 14 bases between the germline ends. Germline-derived CDR1 and CDR2 are LNHDA and SQIVND (reference sequence). In nucleotides, the CDR3 is TGTGCCAGTAGTTCGGACACCCAAGTCACAGATACGCAGTATTTT. Its translation is CASSSDTQVTDTQYF.

This chain connects TRBV2 to TRBJ1-6, with TRBD1 matching 8 bases. From germline, CDR1 is SNHLY and CDR2 FYNNEI. With V trimmed by 2 bases and J by 10 bases, 7 bases remained unmatched. The CDR3 runs to 15 residues. The CDR3 protein is CASSEIGQGGSPLHF. CDR3 bases: TGTGCCAGCAGTGAAATCGGACAGGGAGGGTCACCCCTCCACTTT.

The chain links TRBV5-1 to TRBJ2-2; D might be TRBD1 (6 bases). Germline CDR1 SGHRS, CDR2 YFSETQ. The CDR3 covers 14 residues. Trimming removed 5 bases at V and 1 base at J, with 9 bases between. The CDR3 DNA follows: TGCGCCAGCAGGCGACAGGTGAACACCGGGGAGCTGTTTTTT. Translation: CASRRQVNTGELFF.

The chain carries TRBV30 and TRBJ1-4, with D unclear. The CDR3 loop spans 12 amino acids. Deletions cut 2 bases from V and 7 bases from J, with 8 bases between. Germline lookup yields CDR1 GTSNPN and CDR2 SVGIG (reference sequence). The CDR3 DNA reads as TGTGCCTGGAGTAGCTTGAGTGAAAAACTGTTTTTT. It is translated as CAWSSLSEKLFF.

The rearrangement uses TRBV15 and TRBJ2-7; TRBD2 is a possible D gene (5 bases). From germline, CDR1 is LNHNV and CDR2 YYDKDF (reference sequence). The CDR3 length is 15 residues. Trimming removed 0 bases from V and 5 bases from J, with 14 bases in between. In DNA form, the CDR3 reads TGTGCCACCAGCAGAGATTTAGCGCGGCCGGACGAGCAGTACTTC. It is translated as CATSRDLARPDEQYF.

The chain combines TRBV6-1 with TRBJ1-3; 7 bases are shared with TRBD1. Germline CDR1 is MNHNS and CDR2 is SASEGT. The CDR3 is made up of 16 amino acids. V gave up 2 bases and J gave up 2 bases; unmatched junction bases: 6. CDR3 coding DNA: TGTGCCAGCAGTGAACTCGGGACAGAGCCTGGAAACACCATATATTTT. It yields the protein CASSELGTEPGNTIYF.

The chain links TRBV11-1 to TRBJ2-7, with a tentative D call TRBD2 (5 bases). There are 15 residues in the CDR3. V was clipped by 5 bases and J by 4 bases, with 18 bases between them. Looked up from germline, CDR1 is SGHAT and CDR2 is FQDESV (reference sequence). The CDR3 reads CASSTSTSFVYEQYF. Written as DNA, the CDR3 is TGTGCCAGCAGCACTAGTACTAGTTTTGTATACGAGCAGTACTTC.

The rearrangement uses TRBV25-1 and TRBJ1-4; D not resolved. V was pared by 2 bases and J by 0 bases, with 10 bases between. This CDR3 is 16 amino acids long. Germline assignment: CDR1 MGHDK and CDR2 SYGVNS. For the CDR3, the DNA is TGTGCCAGCAGTGAACTCAGGACCTCAACTAATGAAAAACTGTTTTTT. Protein product: CASSELRTSTNEKLFF.

The chain is built from TRBV7-9 and TRBJ2-1; D is unclear. V was shortened by 5 bases and J by 7 bases, with 15 bases between the two germline ends. The germline V gene encodes CDR1 SEHNR and CDR2 FQNEAQ (reference sequence). The CDR3 has 14 amino acids. Here the CDR3 reads CASSQQPTGNEQFF. The CDR3, as DNA: TGTGCCAGCAGCCAACAACCTACTGGGAATGAGCAGTTCTTC.

This chain connects TRBV14 to TRBJ1-6; TRBD1 matches at 7 bases. This CDR3 has 16 amino acids. Germline assignment: CDR1 SGHDN and CDR2 FVKESK. With V trimmed by 5 bases and J by 6 bases, 10 bases remained unmatched. CDR3 bases: TGTGCCAGCAGCTCCATGCACAGGGGTGGTAATTCACCCCTCCACTTT. This gives the protein CASSSMHRGGNSPLHF.

V usage is TRBV6-5 and J usage is TRBJ2-4; TRBD1 aligns across 7 bases. The trim removed 6 bases at V and 4 bases at J, leaving 6 bases unmatched. Germline CDR1 MNHEY, CDR2 SVGAGI. The CDR3 runs to 14 residues. The CDR3 DNA is TGTGCCAGCAGGGCCGGGACAGAAAAAAACATTCAGTACTTC. This encodes CASRAGTEKNIQYF.